The 20 T cell receptor beta chains below were found in one sample sequenced in a study of cytomegalovirus exposure and HLA in healthy donors. PCR was performed using 60 Vbeta and 13 Jbeta primers. TCRdb keeps only in-frame clones here, not all; method: immunoSEQ multiplex PCR. In the table there are 50,000 to 70,000 clones, 70% to 85% of which are singletons. What was sequenced was PBMCs. These receptors were obtained from a girl aged 5 to 17 in good health and CMV-seropositive.

In nucleotides, the CDR3 is TGTGCCAGCAGCTTACAGGGGAACTCCTACGAGCAGTACTTC. It is translated as CASSLQGNSYEQYF. The chain links TRBV7-9 to TRBJ2-7, with a possible D match to TRBD1 (6 bases). The CDR3 is 14 amino acids. Germline V gene data show CDR1 as SEHNR and CDR2 as FQNEAQ (reference sequence). V gave up 2 bases and J gave up 0 bases, with 8 bases separating them. The full variable domain, rest sourced from reference TRBV7-9 and TRBJ2-7, is DTGVSQNPRHKITKRGQNVTFRCDPISEHNRLYWYRQTLGQGPEFLTYFQNEAQLEKSRLLSDRFSAERPKGSFSTLEIQRTEQGDSAMYLCASSLQGNSYEQYFGPGTRLTVT.

The chain carries TRBV7-8 and TRBJ2-5, with unresolved D. The CDR3 sequence is 12 residues long. The V gene lost 1 base and the J gene lost 5 bases, with 5 bases spanning the gap. Germline CDR1 is SGHVS and CDR2 is FQNEAQ. CDR3 loop: CASSLERETQYF. Written as DNA, the CDR3 is TGTGCCAGCAGCTTAGAACGGGAGACCCAGTACTTC.

This chain uses TRBV27 with TRBJ1-5; 11 bases align to TRBD1. J gave up 9 bases and V 5 bases, and 6 bases lay outside the gene matches. The CDR3 consists of 14 residues. Germline lookup yields CDR1 MNHEY and CDR2 SMNVEV (reference sequence). CDR3: CASSPGTGGRPQHF. The CDR3, as DNA: TGTGCCAGCAGTCCCGGGACAGGGGGGCGGCCCCAGCATTTT.

This clone was found once. The rearrangement uses TRBV2 and TRBJ1-2; TRBD1 matches 12 bases. The V gene's germline CDR1 is SNHLY and CDR2 FYNNEI. This CDR3 contains 15 residues. Germline trimming cut 6 bases from V and 6 bases from J; bases unmatched to any gene: 8. The CDR3 region is CASRKWGQGANGYTF. The CDR3 DNA reads as TGTGCCAGCAGAAAATGGGGACAGGGGGCGAATGGCTACACCTTC. The whole variable domain, filled in from reference TRBV2 and TRBJ1-2, reads EPEVTQTPSHQVTQMGQEVILRCVPISNHLYFYWYRQILGQKVEFLVSFYNNEISEKSEIFDDQFSVERPDGSNFTLKIRSTKLEDSAMYFCASRKWGQGANGYTFGSGTRLTVV.

The chain has TRBV7-7 and TRBJ2-7, with a tentative D call TRBD2 (6 bases). This CDR3 spans 14 amino acids. Trimming removed 6 bases from V and 0 bases from J, with 12 bases in between. Germline CDR1 is SSHAT and CDR2 is FNYEAQ (reference sequence). The CDR3 DNA is TGTGCCAGCAGTCTTCGGGAGAGCTCCTACGAGCAGTACGTC. Its translation is CASSLRESSYEQYV.

The chain couples TRBV7-2 to TRBJ1-3; 8 bases align to TRBD1. The CDR3 runs 16 residues. CDR1 is SGHTA and CDR2 is FQGNSA in the germline V gene. The junction had 6 bases not matched to a gene; V was cut back by 5 bases and J by 0 bases. In DNA form, the CDR3 reads TGTGCCAGCAGCCCGCGGACAGGGAGCTCTGGAAACACCATATATTTT. Protein product: CASSPRTGSSGNTIYF.

The chain recombines TRBV10-3 with TRBJ1-1, with a tentative D call TRBD1 (5 bases). Germline V gene data show CDR1 as ENHRY and CDR2 as SYGVKD. V lost 7 bases and J lost 1, with 13 bases in between. This CDR3 region has 14 residues. The CDR3 spells CAITNSQGNTEAFF. The CDR3 DNA reads as TGTGCCATCACAAATAGTCAGGGGAACACTGAAGCTTTCTTT.

The chain links TRBV7-9 to TRBJ2-1, with D possibly TRBD2 on 5 matching bases. CDR1 is SEHNR, CDR2 FQNEAQ, per germline (reference sequence). V lost 6 bases, J lost 6 bases, and 12 bases lay in between. This CDR3 contains 13 residues. The CDR3 is CASRSGHSNEQFF. DNA of the CDR3: TGTGCCAGCAGAAGCGGCCACTCCAATGAGCAGTTCTTC.

In DNA, the CDR3 is TGCAGCGTTGAACGGGGGGCGCTGGGTGAAGCTTTCTTT. This translates into CSVERGALGEAFF. The chain links TRBV29-1 to TRBJ1-1, with a possible D match to TRBD1 (6 bases). This CDR3 region has 13 residues. Looked up from germline, CDR1 is SQVTM and CDR2 is ANQGSEA. V was pared by 2 bases and J by 7 bases, with 14 bases between.

This clone was seen once. The chain couples TRBV18 to TRBJ2-3, with 9 bases that match TRBD1. This CDR3 has 15 residues. V trimming: 6 bases; J trimming: 1 base; junction bases outside the gene matches: 5. CDR1 KGHSH and CDR2 LQKENI come from the germline V gene. The CDR3 DNA follows: TGTGCCAGCTCCACTAGGACAGGGGGCACAGATACGCAGTATTTT. Translating it yields CASSTRTGGTDTQYF.

The chain joins TRBV6-6 to TRBJ1-3, with TRBD1 matching 9 bases. After removal of 5 bases from V and 4 bases from J, the junction contained 9 bases not matched to a gene. The CDR3 covers 16 residues. Germline V gives CDR1 MNHNY, CDR2 SVGAGI (reference sequence). This CDR3 reads CASSKPGQGRGNTIYF. CDR3 coding DNA: TGTGCCAGCAGTAAACCGGGACAGGGAAGAGGAAACACCATATATTTT.

The chain links TRBV5-1 to TRBJ1-6; tentative D call: TRBD1 (6 bases). Trimming took 3 bases from V and 2 from J, leaving 9 bases between them. CDR1 is SGHRS, CDR2 YFSETQ, per germline. CDR3 size: 15 residues. CDR3 protein: CASSSGQTYNSPLHF. CDR3 DNA: TGCGCCAGCAGCTCAGGACAGACCTATAATTCACCCCTCCACTTT. Together with reference TRBV5-1 and TRBJ1-6, the CDR3 gives the full variable domain: KAGVTQTPRYLIKTRGQQVTLSCSPISGHRSVSWYQQTPGQGLQFLFEYFSETQRNKGNFPGRFSGRQFSNSRSEMNVSTLELGDSALYLCASSSGQTYNSPLHFGNGTRLTVT.

The V call is TRBV18, the J call TRBJ1-1, with 8 bases fitting TRBD1. CDR3 length equals 14 residues. V lost 3 bases, J lost 1 base, and 1 base stayed unmatched. The germline CDR1 and CDR2 sequences are KGHSH and LQKENI. CDR3 in DNA: TGTGCCAGCTCACCCGGACAGGGGAACACTGAAGCTTTCTTT. Residues: CASSPGQGNTEAFF. Full variable domain (missing parts from reference TRBV18 and TRBJ1-1): NAGVMQNPRHLVRRRGQEARLRCSPMKGHSHVYWYRQLPEEGLKFMVYLQKENIIDESGMPKERFSAEFPKEGPSILRIQQVVRGDSAAYFCASSPGQGNTEAFFGQGTRLTVV.

This chain uses TRBV19 with TRBJ2-5; 7 nucleotides line up with TRBD1. The CDR3 covers 14 residues. From germline, CDR1 is LNHDA and CDR2 SQIVND (reference sequence). V was pared by 5 bases and J by 5 bases, with 8 bases of the junction left unmatched. CDR3 coding DNA: TGTGCCAGTAGTCCTACAGGGGCGAGGGAGACCCAGTACTTC. Translated: CASSPTGARETQYF. The full variable domain, rest sourced from reference TRBV19 and TRBJ2-5, is DGGITQSPKYLFRKEGQNVTLSCEQNLNHDAMYWYRQDPGQGLRLIYYSQIVNDFQKGDIAEGYSVSREKKESFPLTVTSAQKNPTAFYLCASSPTGARETQYFGPGTRLLVL.

V is TRBV28 and J is TRBJ2-3; perhaps TRBD2 as D (6 bases). Trimming shortened V by 4 bases and J by 2 bases, and 16 bases separated the two germline ends. CDR3 length: 16 residues. The germline V gene has CDR1 MDHEN and CDR2 SYDVKM. CDR3 sequence reads: CASSSRRGGNTDTQYF. The DNA for the CDR3 is TGTGCCAGCAGTTCCCGTAGGGGAGGAAACACAGATACGCAGTATTTT.

Only one count was recorded for this clone. V gene TRBV19 combines with J gene TRBJ2-7; D perhaps matches TRBD2 (5 bases). Trimming removed 3 bases at V and 5 bases at J, with 11 bases between. The CDR3 spans 13 residues. Germline V CDR1 and CDR2: LNHDA, SQIVND (reference sequence). The DNA for the CDR3 is TGTGCCAGTAGTATCCGGGGTAGGAACGAGCAGTACTTC. This gives the protein CASSIRGRNEQYF.

The CDR3 spells CALRQGLIYSPLHF. Here the CDR3 DNA reads TGTGCCCTCCGACAGGGCCTAATTTATTCACCCCTCCACTTT. V and J are TRBV30 and TRBJ1-6; TRBD1 matches at 7 bases. The J segment lost 8 bases and the V segment lost 8 bases, leaving 12 bases of the junction unmatched. This CDR3 is built from 14 residues. Germline-derived CDR1 and CDR2 are GTSNPN and SVGIG (reference sequence).

The CDR3 loop reads CASSPQMTGADGYTF. The CDR3 DNA reads as TGTGCCAGCTCACCTCAGATGACAGGGGCCGATGGCTACACCTTC. The chain joins TRBV18 to TRBJ1-2; TRBD1 agrees at 8 bases. The CDR3 length is 15 residues. Germline values: CDR1 KGHSH, CDR2 LQKENI. J gave up 6 bases and V 3 bases, and 9 bases lay outside the gene matches. Using reference TRBV18 and TRBJ1-2 for the parts outside the CDR3, the full variable domain is NAGVMQNPRHLVRRRGQEARLRCSPMKGHSHVYWYRQLPEEGLKFMVYLQKENIIDESGMPKERFSAEFPKEGPSILRIQQVVRGDSAAYFCASSPQMTGADGYTFGSGTRLTVV.

The chain combines TRBV6-5 with TRBJ1-4; TRBD1 matches at 9 bases. Losses at the gene ends were 0 bases for V and 5 bases for J; bases not matched to a gene: 4. The CDR3 extends over 16 amino acids. Germline CDR1 is MNHEY and CDR2 is SVGAGI. CDR3 sequence (DNA): TGTGCCAGCAGTTACTCCGGGGGGACAGGGAATGAAAAACTGTTTTTT. The encoded protein is CASSYSGGTGNEKLFF.

The chain joins TRBV2 to TRBJ2-1; D perhaps matches TRBD2 (6 bases). Germline V gene data show CDR1 as SNHLY and CDR2 as FYNNEI. This CDR3 is built from 15 residues. Trimming removed 6 bases at V and 1 base at J, with 13 bases between. The CDR3 here is CASSAEEGSYNEQFF. The CDR3 DNA reads as TGTGCCAGCAGCGCCGAGGAGGGGTCCTACAATGAGCAGTTCTTC.